The clone carrying this T cell receptor (beta chain) has at least ten counts. The antigen is undetermined. This specimen belongs to a study of CD8 T cells in ankylosing spondylitis. Germline assignment: CDR1 SQVTM and CDR2 ANQGSEA. V lost 4 bases, J lost 4 bases, and 13 bases lay in between. The CDR3 totals 13 residues. Points from the study as a whole: Within ankylosing spondylitis blood, a TCR beta motif made up of seven or eight highly homologous variants appeared to be characteristic. The authors reported significant enrichment of disease-linked clones in matched ankylosing spondylitis synovial fluid.

It was by quantitative 5'-RACE with molecular barcodes that TCR beta libraries were made. MiXCR, run by TCRdb on the 5' RACE reads, gives a single entry per CDR3 protein. The sample carries fewer than 250,000 distinct CDR3 sequences, 32% recorded once. This TCR was sampled from a male donor with ankylosing spondylitis or in good health (not recorded which). The chain employs TRBV29-1 and TRBJ1-2; possibly TRBD1 for D (5 bases). Material for sequencing was blood, either unsorted or a sorted T cell fraction (not recorded which). The CDR3 loop reads CSVVDSPFYGYTF. In DNA, the CDR3 is TGCAGCGTTGTAGACAGCCCATTCTATGGCTACACCTTC.